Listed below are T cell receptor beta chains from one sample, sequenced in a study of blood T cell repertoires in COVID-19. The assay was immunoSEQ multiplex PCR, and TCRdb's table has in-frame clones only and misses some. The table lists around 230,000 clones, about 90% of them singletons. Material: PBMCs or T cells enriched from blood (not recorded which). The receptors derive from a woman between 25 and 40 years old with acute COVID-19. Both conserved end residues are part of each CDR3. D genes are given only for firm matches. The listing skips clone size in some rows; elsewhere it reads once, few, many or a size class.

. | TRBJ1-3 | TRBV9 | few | TGTGCCAGCAGCATCAAACCAGGGTCTGGAAACACCATATATTTT | CASSIKPGSGNTIYF
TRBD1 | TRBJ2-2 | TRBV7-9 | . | TGTGCCAGCAGCTTAGAGACAGGGAAGACCGGGGAGCTGTTTTTT | CASSLETGKTGELFF
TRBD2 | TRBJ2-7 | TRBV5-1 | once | TGCGCCAGCAGCCTAGGGACTAGCGGGGGATACGAGCAGTACTTC | CASSLGTSGGYEQYF
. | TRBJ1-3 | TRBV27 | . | TGTGCCAGCAGTTCATCGTTCCTCTCTGGAAACACCATATATTTT | CASSSSFLSGNTIYF
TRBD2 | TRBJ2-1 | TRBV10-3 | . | TGTGCCGTAGCGGGGGGGTCTGAAAATGAGCAGTTCTTC | CAVAGGSENEQFF
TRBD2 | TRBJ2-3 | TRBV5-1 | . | TGCGCCAGCCGGGGGGGTACAGCTAGCACAGATACGCAGTATTTT | CASRGGTASTDTQYF
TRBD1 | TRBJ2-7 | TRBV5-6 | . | TGTGCCAGCAGCTTGGGAGGACAGGGGGCCTACGAGCAGTACTTC | CASSLGGQGAYEQYF
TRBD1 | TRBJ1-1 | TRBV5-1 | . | TGCGCCAGCAGCGACCTACACAGGGGAAACACTGAAGCTTTCTTT | CASSDLHRGNTEAFF
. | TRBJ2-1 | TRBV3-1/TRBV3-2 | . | TGTGCCAGCAGCCAAGGACTCGACAGCAAAGGGGTAGATGAGCAGTTCTTC | CASSQGLDSKGVDEQFF
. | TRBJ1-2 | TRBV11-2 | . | TGTGCCAGCAGCTTAGTCCCGCGACCAGGCGGCTACACCTTC | CASSLVPRPGGYTF
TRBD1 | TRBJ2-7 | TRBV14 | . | TGTGCCAGCAGACAACAGGGGGGCCCCCTCGAGCAGTACTTC | CASRQQGGPLEQYF
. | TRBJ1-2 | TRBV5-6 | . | TGTGCCAGCAGCTTGTTTCCCCGCGGGGATGGCTACACCTTC | CASSLFPRGDGYTF
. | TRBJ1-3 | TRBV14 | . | TGTGCCAGCAGCCGGAGTAAGGGAAACACCATATATTTT | CASSRSKGNTIYF
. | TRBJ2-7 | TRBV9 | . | TGTGCCAGCAGCGTAGGCTTTGGGCCGGCCTACGAGCAGTACTTC | CASSVGFGPAYEQYF
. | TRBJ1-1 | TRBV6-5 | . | TGTGCCAGCAGGGCCCCTGTGGCCGTTCGAGCTTTCTTT | CASRAPVAVRAFF
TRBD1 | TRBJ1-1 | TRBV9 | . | TGTGCCAGCAGCGTCGAACAGGGGGGTTGGGCTGAAGCTTTCTTT | CASSVEQGGWAEAFF
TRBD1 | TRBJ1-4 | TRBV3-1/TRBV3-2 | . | TGTGCCAGCAGCCCAGACAGGGGGTTTGAAAAACTGTTTTTT | CASSPDRGFEKLFF
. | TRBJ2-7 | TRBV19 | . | TGTGCCAGTAGTATCAAGGGGCCATCCTACGAGCAGTACTTC | CASSIKGPSYEQYF
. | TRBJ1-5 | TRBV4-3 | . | TGCGCCAGCAGCCCGGAGCTAAATCAGCCCCAGCATTTT | CASSPELNQPQHF
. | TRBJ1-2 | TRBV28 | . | TGTGCCAGCAGTTTAGAGGATGCCTATGGCTACACCTTC | CASSLEDAYGYTF
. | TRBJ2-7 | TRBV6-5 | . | TGTGCCAGCACCCTAGGGGGGGGGCACTACGAGCAGTACTTC | CASTLGGGHYEQYF
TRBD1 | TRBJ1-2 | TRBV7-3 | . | TGTGCCAGCAGCTTAAACGCCCTCTCGACAGGGCATGGCTACACCTTC | CASSLNALSTGHGYTF
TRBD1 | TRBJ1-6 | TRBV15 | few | TGTGCCACCACCCCGGGACAGGATAATTCACCCCTCCACTTT | CATTPGQDNSPLHF
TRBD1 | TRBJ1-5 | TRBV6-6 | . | TGTGCCAGTAGGACAGGGGGAGCGAATAGCAATCAGCCCCAGCATTTT | CASRTGGANSNQPQHF
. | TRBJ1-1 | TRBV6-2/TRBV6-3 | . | TGTGCCAGCAGTTGGTCAGTTACTGAAGCTTTCTTT | CASSWSVTEAFF
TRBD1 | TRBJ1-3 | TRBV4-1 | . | TGCGCCAGCAGCCAAGGCGGGACAGGGGGTTACTCTGGAAACACCATATATTTT | CASSQGGTGGYSGNTIYF
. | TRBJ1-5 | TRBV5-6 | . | TGTGCCAGCAGCGTTACAACCGTTGGGGGGAAGCAGCCCCAGCATTTT | CASSVTTVGGKQPQHF
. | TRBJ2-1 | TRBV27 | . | TGTGCCAGCAACCCGGGATGGGGTTTGACTTACAATGAGCAGTTCTTC | CASNPGWGLTYNEQFF
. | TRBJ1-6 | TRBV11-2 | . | TGTGCCAGCAGCTTAGTTGTCGGTGATTCACCCCTCCACTTT | CASSLVVGDSPLHF
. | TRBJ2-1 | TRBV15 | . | TGTGCCACCACCAGGGACCTCGGGGATGAGCAGTTCTTC | CATTRDLGDEQFF